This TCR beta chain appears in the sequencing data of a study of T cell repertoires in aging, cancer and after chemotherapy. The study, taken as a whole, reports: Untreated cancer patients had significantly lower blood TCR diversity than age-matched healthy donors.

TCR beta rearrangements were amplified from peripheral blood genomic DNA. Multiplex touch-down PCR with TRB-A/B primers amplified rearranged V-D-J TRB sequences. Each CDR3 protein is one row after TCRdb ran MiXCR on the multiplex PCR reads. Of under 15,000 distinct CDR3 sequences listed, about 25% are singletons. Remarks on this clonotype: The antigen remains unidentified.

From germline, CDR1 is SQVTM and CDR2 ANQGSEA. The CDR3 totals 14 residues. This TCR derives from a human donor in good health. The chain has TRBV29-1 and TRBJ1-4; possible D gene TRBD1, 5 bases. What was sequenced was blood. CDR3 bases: TGCAGGTCAACTAAGGGAGCGGGGGATGAAAAACTGTTTTTT. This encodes CRSTKGAGDEKLFF. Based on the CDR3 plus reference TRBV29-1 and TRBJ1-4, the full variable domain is SAVISQKPSRDICQRGTSLTIQCQVDSQVTMMFWYRQQPGQSLTLIATANQGSEATYESGFVIDKFPISRPNLTFSTLTVSNMSPEDSSIYLCRSTKGAGDEKLFFGSGTQLSVL.